This TCR beta chain was observed in a study of breast tumors, draining lymph nodes, adjacent tissues (dated by TCRdb to between 2015 and 2016). At the level of the whole study: TCR beta repertoires were compared across tumor, adjacent nontumor tissue and axillary lymph nodes obtained from breast cancer patients. In human breast cancer, the study set out to assess how tumor, surrounding tissue and draining lymph node repertoires relate to one another and whether T cells might be exchanged between them.

This clonotype was detected many times. What antigen it recognizes has not been identified. Per-base qualities were not stored, and no clone one base away is much larger. General conclusions and limits of the study: A scenario in which most tumor T cells derive from the lymph node and then expand within tumor tissue was judged to be consistent with the data. Tumors showed preferential V and J gene usage, and their T-cell repertoire diversity fell below that of lymph nodes yet above that of nontumor tissue. Tumor and nontumor tissue repertoires were found to be significantly more similar in luminal-like than in basal-like breast cancer. The study presented the conclusion that tumor T cells originate in lymph nodes as consistent with a hypothesis, not as something directly demonstrated.

Sequencer: Illumina HiSeq 2000. Multiplex PCR amplification was used to build the TCR beta chain libraries. High-throughput sequencing was used to analyze the amplified TCR beta chain products. TCRdb cleaned the public reads at Q25 with fastp, built clones with MiXCR and kept in-frame beta chains. Every distinct CDR3 protein forms one entry, paired with its most common genes and DNA. This sample holds roughly 260,000 distinct CDR3 sequences; roughly 31% were observed only once. The top ten clones comprise more than 0.85% of the sample. The axillary draining lymph nodes of breast cancer patients were the source of the lymph node samples. Reading from cysteine to phenylalanine, the CDR3 counts 13 amino acids. Just CDR3 DNA is preserved here, 39 bases in frame from base 1. From the germline V gene (reference sequence), CDR1 is DFQATT and CDR2 is SNEGSKA.

This receptor chain uses TRBV20-1 and TRBJ2-1, with 11 bases matching TRBD2. The material sequenced was axillary lymph node tissue. The source of this sequence is a female donor with breast cancer. Some clones in this sample may be carry-over from other donors' samples. The nucleotide sequence is TGCACCGGGACTAGCGGTTCCTACAATGAGCAGTTCTTC. Translation gives CTGTSGSYNEQFF.